This paragraph reports one T cell receptor (beta chain). Its antigen is still unknown. Time point noted: late sampling 161 to 241 days after vaccination in a few convalescent patients. As to treatment: roughly 10-day PBMC culture with coronavirus spike peptide pools or control peptides (ViraFEST assay). This sample was taken from a study of vaccination and CD4 T cells after COVID-19. An Oncomine TCR Beta short-read assay was used to sequence the DNA from cultured CD4+ T cells. TCRdb reprocessed the PCR reads via MiXCR and lists one record per CDR3 protein. The repertoire holds about 23,000 distinct CDR3 sequences, with 43% as singletons. V shed 2 bases and J shed 3 bases, with 11 bases lying between them. From germline, CDR1 is SGHNT and CDR2 YYREEE (reference sequence). The length of the CDR3 is 14 residues.

The chain joins TRBV5-4 to TRBJ1-2; D unclear. Here the sequenced sample was CD4+ T cells from blood, cultured in vitro, taken about 7 months after SARS-CoV-2 vaccination. This TCR derives from a human donor who had recovered from COVID-19. Here the CDR3 DNA reads TGTGCCAGCAGCTTACAGCGTACTGACTATGGCTACACCTTC. It encodes CASSLQRTDYGYTF.